The clone carrying this T cell receptor (beta chain) has more than one count but fewer than ten. Its specificity is unknown. From the RACE reads, TCRdb called clonotypes with MiXCR, one entry per CDR3 protein. In the table there are some 180,000 distinct CDR3 sequences, 20% to 25% of which are singletons. Time point of the sample: patch test 1, 2 weeks after DPC sensitization. Treatment defined: therapeutic diphenylcyclopropenone sensitization with weekly scalp DPC. The data belong to a study of human T cells and chemical hapten exposure. Broader study findings: Positively correlated with patch test score were the counts of PT1 expanded TCRs.

Germline CDR1 and CDR2: SNHLY and FYNNEI. Trimming stripped 4 bases from V and 2 bases from J, with 9 bases between. The CDR3 has 14 amino acids. This specimen was whole blood, taken in connection with sensitization to the hapten diphenylcyclopropenone (DPC). This TCR was sampled from a woman aged 45-59 years with alopecia areata. Some clones in this sample may be carry-over from other donors' samples. The genes are TRBV2 and TRBJ1-5; TRBD1 is a possible D gene (5 bases). CDR3 sequence: CASSAREGNQPQHF. The CDR3 nucleotides read TGTGCCAGCAGTGCCAGGGAAGGCAATCAGCCCCAGCATTTT.